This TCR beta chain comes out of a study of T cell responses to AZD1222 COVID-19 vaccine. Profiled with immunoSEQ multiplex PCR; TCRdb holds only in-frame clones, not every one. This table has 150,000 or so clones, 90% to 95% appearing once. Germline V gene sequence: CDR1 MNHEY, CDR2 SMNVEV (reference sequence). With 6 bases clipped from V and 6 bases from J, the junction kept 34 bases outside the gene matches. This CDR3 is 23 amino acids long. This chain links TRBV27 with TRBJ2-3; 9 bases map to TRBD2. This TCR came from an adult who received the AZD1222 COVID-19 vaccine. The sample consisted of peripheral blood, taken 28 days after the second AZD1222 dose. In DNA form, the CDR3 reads TGTGCCAGCAGGGAGGGCCCGGGATCCCTGCAGGGACTAGCTAACCGTTTTAGGGATACGCAGTATTTT. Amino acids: CASREGPGSLQGLANRFRDTQYF.